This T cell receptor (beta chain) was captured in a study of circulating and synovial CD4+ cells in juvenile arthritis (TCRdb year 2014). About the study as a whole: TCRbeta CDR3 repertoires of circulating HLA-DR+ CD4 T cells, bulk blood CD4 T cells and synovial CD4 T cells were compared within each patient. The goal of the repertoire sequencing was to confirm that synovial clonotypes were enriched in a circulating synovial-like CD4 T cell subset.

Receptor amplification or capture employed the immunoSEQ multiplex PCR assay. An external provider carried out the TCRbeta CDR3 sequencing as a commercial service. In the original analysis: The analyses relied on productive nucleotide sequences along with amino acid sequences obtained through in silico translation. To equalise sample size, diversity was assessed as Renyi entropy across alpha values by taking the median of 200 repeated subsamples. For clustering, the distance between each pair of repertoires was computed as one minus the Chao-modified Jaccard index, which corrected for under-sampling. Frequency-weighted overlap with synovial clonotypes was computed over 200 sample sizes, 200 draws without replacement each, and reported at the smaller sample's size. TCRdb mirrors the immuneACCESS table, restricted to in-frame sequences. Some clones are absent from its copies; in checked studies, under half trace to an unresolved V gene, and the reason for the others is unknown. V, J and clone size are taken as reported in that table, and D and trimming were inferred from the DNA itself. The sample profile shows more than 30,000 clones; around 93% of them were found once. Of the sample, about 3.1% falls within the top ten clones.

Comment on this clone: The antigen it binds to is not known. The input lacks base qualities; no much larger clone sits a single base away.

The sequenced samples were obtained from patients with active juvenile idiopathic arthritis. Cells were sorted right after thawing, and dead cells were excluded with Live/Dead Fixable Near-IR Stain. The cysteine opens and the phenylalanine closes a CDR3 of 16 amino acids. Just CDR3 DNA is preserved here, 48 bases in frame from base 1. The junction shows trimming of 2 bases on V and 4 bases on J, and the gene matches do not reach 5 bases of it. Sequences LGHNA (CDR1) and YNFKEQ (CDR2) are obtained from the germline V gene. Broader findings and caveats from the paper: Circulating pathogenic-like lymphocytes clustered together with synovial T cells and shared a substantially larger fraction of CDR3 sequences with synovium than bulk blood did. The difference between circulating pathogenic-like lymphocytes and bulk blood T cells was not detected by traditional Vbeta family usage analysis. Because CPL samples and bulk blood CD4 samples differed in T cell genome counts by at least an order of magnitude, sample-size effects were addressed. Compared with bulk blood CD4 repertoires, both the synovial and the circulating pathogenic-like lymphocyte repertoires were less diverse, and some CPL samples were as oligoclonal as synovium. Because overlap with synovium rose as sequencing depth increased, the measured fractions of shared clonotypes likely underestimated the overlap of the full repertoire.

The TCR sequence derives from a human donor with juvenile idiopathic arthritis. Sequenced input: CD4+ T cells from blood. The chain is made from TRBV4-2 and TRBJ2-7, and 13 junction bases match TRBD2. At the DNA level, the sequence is TGTGCCAGCAGCCAAACGGAGGGACTAGCGGGGTACGAGCAGTACTTC. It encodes CASSQTEGLAGYEQYF.